What follows is one T cell receptor (beta chain) and its context. This record comes from a study of blood T cell repertoires in COVID-19. Study-level information: T cells, B-cell-depleted T cells, or PBMCs supplied cDNA or gDNA.

The CDR3 runs to 15 residues. From germline, CDR1 is LGHNT and CDR2 FRNRAP. V shed 2 bases, J shed 5 bases, and the junction held 5 bases outside the gene matches. As originally analysed: Estimated nucleated cell counts came from reference gene primer amplification. Sequencing used immunoSEQ multiplex PCR; TCRdb keeps in-frame clones, though not all of them. The V and J calls and clone size were taken over from that table, and D and trimming were inferred from the DNA. The sample consists of about 250,000 clones, 81% of them appearing once. The chain recombines TRBV12-5 with TRBJ2-2, with 7 bases that match TRBD1. This clonotype was sampled from a woman older than 75 with acute or convalescent COVID-19. The sample taken for sequencing was peripheral blood. The CDR3 bases are TGTGCTAGTGGTTTGTTAGGGGGCTATACCGGGGAGCTGTTTTTT. Translation: CASGLLGGYTGELFF.